The clone carrying this TCR beta chain came up a few times. Its target is unknown. These data are taken from a study of breast tumors, draining lymph nodes, adjacent tissues. Axillary draining lymph nodes of breast cancer patients supplied the node samples. Study-wide findings and caveats: Data fit most tumor T cells coming from lymph node, expanding in tumor. Luminal-like breast cancer showed significantly greater tumor-nontumor repertoire similarity than basal-like breast cancer did.

A single record per CDR3 protein comes from TCRdb applying MiXCR to the multiplex PCR reads. The sample shows approximately 180,000 distinct CDR3 sequences, about 33% of them seen only once. Germline loops: CDR1 SGHTA, CDR2 FQGNSA. The CDR3 spans 14 residues. V trimming: 7 bases; J trimming: 7 bases; junction bases outside the gene matches: 9. Sequencing was carried out using axillary lymph node tissue. The receptor's source is a female donor with breast cancer. Some clones in this sample may be carry-over from other donors' samples. This chain uses TRBV7-2 with TRBJ2-1; TRBD2 matches at 8 bases. As DNA, the CDR3 is TGTGCCAGCAAATGGGGCCGGGGGGGGAATGAGCAGTTCTTC. Translated, it gives CASKWGRGGNEQFF. The full variable domain, its missing parts supplied by reference TRBV7-2 and TRBJ2-1, is GAGVSQSPSNKVTEKGKDVELRCDPISGHTALYWYRQSLGQGLEFLIYFQGNSAPDKSGLPSDRFSAERTGGSVSTLTIQRTQQEDSAVYLCASKWGRGGNEQFFGPGTRLTVL.